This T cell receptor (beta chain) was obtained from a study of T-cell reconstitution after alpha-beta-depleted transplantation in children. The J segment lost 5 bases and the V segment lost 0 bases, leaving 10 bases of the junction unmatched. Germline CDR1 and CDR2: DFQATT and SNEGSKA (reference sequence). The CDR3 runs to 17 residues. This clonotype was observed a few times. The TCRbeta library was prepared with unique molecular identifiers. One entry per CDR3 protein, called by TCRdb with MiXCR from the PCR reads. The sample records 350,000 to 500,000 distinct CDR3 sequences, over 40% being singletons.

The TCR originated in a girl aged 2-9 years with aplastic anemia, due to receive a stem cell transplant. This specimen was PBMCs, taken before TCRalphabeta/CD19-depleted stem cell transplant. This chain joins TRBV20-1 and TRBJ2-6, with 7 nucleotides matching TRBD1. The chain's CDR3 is CSARDDRERNRANVLTF. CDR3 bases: TGCAGTGCTAGAGATGACAGGGAGAGAAATAGGGCCAACGTCCTGACTTTC.